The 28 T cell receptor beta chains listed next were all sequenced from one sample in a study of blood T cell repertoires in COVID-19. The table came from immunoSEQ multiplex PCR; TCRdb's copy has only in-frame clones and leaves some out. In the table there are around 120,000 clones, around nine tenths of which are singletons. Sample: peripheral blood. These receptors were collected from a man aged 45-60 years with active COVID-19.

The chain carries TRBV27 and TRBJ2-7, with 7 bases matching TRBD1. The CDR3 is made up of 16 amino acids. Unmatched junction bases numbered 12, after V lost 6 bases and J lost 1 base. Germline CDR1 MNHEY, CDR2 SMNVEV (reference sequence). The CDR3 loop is CASSHTRPGQSYEQYF. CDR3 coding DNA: TGTGCCAGCAGCCACACCCGGCCGGGACAGTCCTACGAGCAGTACTTC.

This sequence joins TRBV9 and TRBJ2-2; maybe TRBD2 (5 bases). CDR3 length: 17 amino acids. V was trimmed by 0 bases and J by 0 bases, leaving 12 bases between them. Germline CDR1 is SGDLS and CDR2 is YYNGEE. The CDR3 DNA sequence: TGTGCCAGCAGCGTAGCTGAGGGTATCCCGAACACCGGGGAGCTGTTTTTT. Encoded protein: CASSVAEGIPNTGELFF.

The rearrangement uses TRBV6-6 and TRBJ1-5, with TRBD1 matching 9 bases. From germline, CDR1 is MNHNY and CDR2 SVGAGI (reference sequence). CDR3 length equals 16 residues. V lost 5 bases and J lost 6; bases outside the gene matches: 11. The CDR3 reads CASSPSGQGDVQPQHF. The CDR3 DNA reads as TGTGCCAGCAGTCCTTCGGGACAGGGAGATGTTCAGCCCCAGCATTTT.

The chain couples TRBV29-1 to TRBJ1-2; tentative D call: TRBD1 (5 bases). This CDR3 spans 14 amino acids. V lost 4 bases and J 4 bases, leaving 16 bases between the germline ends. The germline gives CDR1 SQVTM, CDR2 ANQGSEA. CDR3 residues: CSVVGGALSYGYTF. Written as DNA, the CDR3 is TGCAGCGTTGTCGGAGGGGCCCTCAGCTATGGCTACACCTTC.

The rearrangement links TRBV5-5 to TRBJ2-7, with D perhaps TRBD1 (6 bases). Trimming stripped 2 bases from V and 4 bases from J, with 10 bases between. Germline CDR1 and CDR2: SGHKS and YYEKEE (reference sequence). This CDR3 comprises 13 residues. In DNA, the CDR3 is TGTGCCAGCAGCTTAGGACAGAATTACGAGCAGTACTTC. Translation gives CASSLGQNYEQYF.

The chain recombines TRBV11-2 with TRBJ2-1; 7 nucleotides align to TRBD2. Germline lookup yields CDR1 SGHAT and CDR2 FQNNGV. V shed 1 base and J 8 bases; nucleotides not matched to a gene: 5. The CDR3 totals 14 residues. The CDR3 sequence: CASSLAWGGDEQFF. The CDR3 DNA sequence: TGTGCCAGCAGCTTAGCCTGGGGGGGGGATGAGCAGTTCTTC.

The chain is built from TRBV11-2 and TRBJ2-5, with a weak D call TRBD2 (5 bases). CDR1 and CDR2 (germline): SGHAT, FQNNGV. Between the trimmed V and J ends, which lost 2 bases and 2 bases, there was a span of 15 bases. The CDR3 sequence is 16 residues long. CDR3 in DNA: TGTGCCAGCAGCTTATCTTCTTCGAGCGGACAAGAGACCCAGTACTTC. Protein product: CASSLSSSSGQETQYF.

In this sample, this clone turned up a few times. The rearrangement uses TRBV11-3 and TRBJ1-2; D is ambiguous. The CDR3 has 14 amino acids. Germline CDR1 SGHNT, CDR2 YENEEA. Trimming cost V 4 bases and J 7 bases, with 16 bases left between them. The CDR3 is CASSSPVREGGYTF. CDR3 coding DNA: TGTGCCAGCAGCTCCCCCGTAAGAGAGGGTGGCTACACCTTC.

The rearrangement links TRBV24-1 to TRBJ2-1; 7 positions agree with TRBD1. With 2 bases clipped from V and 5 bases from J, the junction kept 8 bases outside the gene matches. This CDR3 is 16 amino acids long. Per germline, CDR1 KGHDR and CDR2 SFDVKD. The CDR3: CATSDSWLGQNNEQFF. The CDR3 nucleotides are TGTGCCACCAGTGATTCGTGGCTGGGACAGAACAATGAGCAGTTCTTC.

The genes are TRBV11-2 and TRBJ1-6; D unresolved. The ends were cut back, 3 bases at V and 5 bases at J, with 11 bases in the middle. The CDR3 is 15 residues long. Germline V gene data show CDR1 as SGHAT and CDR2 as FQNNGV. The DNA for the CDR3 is TGTGCCAGCAGCTTCACACAGACAAATAATTCACCCCTCCACTTT. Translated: CASSFTQTNNSPLHF.

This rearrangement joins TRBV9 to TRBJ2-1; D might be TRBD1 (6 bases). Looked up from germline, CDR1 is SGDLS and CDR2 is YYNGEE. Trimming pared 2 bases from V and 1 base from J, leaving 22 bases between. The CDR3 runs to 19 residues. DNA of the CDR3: TGTGCCAGCAGCGTCGGCACCAAGGGAAGGGGGTTATCCTACAATGAGCAGTTCTTC. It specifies CASSVGTKGRGLSYNEQFF.

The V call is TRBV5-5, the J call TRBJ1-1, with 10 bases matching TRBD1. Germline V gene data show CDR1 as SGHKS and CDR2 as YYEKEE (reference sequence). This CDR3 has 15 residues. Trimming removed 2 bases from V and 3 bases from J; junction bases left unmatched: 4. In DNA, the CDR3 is TGTGCCAGCAGCTTTTCCGGGACAGGGGACACTGAAGCTTTCTTT. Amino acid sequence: CASSFSGTGDTEAFF.

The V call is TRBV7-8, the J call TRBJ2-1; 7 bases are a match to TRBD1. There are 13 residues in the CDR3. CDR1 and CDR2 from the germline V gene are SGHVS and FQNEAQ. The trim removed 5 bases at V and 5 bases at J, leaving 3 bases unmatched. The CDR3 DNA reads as TGTGCCAGCAGCCTCACAGGGGACAATGAGCAGTTCTTC. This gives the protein CASSLTGDNEQFF.

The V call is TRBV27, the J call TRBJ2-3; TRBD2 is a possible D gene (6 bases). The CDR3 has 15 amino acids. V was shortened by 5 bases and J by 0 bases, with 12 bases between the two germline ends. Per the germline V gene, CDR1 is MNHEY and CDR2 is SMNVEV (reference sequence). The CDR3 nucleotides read TGTGCCAGCAGTCCCCTAGCGCTTAGCACAGATACGCAGTATTTT. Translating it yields CASSPLALSTDTQYF.

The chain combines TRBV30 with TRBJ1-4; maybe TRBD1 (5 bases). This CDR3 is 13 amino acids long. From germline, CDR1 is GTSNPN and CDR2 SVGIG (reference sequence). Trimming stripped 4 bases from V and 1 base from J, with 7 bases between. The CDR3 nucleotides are TGTGCCTGGAACAGGAGAACTAATGAAAAACTGTTTTTT. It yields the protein CAWNRRTNEKLFF.

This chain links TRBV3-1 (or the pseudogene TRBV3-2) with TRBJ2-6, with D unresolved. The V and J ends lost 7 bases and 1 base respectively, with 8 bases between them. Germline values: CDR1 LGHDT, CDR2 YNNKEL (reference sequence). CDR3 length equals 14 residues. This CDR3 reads CASKSESGANVLTF. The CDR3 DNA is TGTGCCAGCAAATCCGAGTCTGGGGCCAACGTCCTGACTTTC.

CDR3 amino acids: CASRHVTISNQPQHF. CDR3 DNA sequence: TGTGCCAGTAGGCACGTTACTATAAGCAATCAGCCCCAGCATTTT. The genes are TRBV19 and TRBJ1-5, with unresolved D. The germline V gene has CDR1 LNHDA and CDR2 SQIVND (reference sequence). Trimming took 6 bases from V and 1 from J, leaving 13 bases between them. CDR3 length: 15 amino acids.

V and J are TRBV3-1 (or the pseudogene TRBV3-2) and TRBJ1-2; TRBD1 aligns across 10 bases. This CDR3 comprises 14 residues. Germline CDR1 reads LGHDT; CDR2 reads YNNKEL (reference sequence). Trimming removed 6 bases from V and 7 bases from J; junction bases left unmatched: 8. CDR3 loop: CASSRDRGMTGYTF. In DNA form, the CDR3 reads TGTGCCAGCAGTCGGGACAGGGGAATGACTGGCTACACCTTC.

CDR3 sequence reads: CASSPPTWGPNTEAFF. The CDR3, as DNA: TGTGCCAGCTCACCACCAACTTGGGGGCCGAACACTGAAGCTTTCTTT. The chain carries TRBV18 and TRBJ1-1; the D gene is possibly TRBD1 (6 bases). The germline CDR1 and CDR2 sequences are KGHSH and LQKENI. This CDR3 is 16 amino acids long. With 0 bases removed from V and 1 base from J, the gap between germline ends came to 12 bases.

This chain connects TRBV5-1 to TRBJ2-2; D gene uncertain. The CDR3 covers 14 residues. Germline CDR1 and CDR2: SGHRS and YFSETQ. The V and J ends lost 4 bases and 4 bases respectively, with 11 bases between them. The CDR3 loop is CASSRPETTGELFF. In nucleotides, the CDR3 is TGCGCCAGCAGCCGGCCGGAGACCACCGGGGAGCTGTTTTTT.

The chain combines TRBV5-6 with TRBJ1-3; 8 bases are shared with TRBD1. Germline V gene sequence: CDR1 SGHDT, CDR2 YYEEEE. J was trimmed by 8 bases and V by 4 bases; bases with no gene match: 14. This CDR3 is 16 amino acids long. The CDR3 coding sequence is TGTGCCAGCAGCACCCAGTACCAGGGGGCTAGGGACACCATATATTTT. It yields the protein CASSTQYQGARDTIYF.

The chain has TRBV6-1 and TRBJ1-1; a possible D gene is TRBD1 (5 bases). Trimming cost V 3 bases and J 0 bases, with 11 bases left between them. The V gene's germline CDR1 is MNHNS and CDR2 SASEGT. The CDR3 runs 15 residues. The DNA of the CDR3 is TGTGCCAGCAGTGAGAGGGGAGGCCTGAACACTGAAGCTTTCTTT. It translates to CASSERGGLNTEAFF.

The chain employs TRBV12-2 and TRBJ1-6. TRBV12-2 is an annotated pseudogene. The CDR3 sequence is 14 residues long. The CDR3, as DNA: TGTGCAAGTCGCTTGCACCGTAGATATTCACCCCTCCACTTT. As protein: CASRLHRRYSPLHF.

Written as DNA, the CDR3 is TGCGCCAGCAGCCAAGATCGGGTGCTTAGCAATCAGCCCCAGCATTTT. This sequence encodes CASSQDRVLSNQPQHF. V and J are TRBV4-1 and TRBJ1-5; D not resolved. There are 16 residues in the CDR3. With 0 bases removed from V and 0 bases from J, the gap between germline ends came to 9 bases. From germline, CDR1 is MGHRA and CDR2 YSYEKL.

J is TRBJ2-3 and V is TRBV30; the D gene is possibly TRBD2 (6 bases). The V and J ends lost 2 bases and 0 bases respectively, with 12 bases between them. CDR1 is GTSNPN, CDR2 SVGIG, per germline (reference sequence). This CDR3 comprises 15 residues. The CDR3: CAWSSGSGSTDTQYF. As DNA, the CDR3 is TGTGCCTGGAGTTCGGGTAGCGGTAGCACAGATACGCAGTATTTT. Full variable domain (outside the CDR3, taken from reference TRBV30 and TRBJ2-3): SQTIHQWPATLVQPVGSPLSLECTVEGTSNPNLYWYRQAAGRGLQLLFYSVGIGQISSEVPQNLSASRPQDRQFILSSKKLLLSDSGFYLCAWSSGSGSTDTQYFGPGTRLTVL.

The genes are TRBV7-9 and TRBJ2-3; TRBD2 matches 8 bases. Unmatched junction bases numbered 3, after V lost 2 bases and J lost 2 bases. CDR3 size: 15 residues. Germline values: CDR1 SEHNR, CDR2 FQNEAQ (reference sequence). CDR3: CASSLWRGATDTQYF. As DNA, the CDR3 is TGTGCCAGCAGCTTATGGCGGGGGGCCACAGATACGCAGTATTTT.

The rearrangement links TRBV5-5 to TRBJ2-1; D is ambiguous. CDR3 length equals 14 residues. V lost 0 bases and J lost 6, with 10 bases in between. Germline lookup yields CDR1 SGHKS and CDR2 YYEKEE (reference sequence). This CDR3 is CASSLVVAGNEQFF. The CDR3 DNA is TGTGCCAGCAGCTTGGTGGTAGCCGGCAATGAGCAGTTCTTC.

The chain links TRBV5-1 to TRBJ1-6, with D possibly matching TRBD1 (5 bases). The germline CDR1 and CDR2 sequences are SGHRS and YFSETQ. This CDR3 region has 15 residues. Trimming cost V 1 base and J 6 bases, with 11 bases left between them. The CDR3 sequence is CASSLRQGANSPLHF. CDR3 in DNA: TGCGCCAGCAGCTTGCGGCAGGGCGCTAATTCACCCCTCCACTTT. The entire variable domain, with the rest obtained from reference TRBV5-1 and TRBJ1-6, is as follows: KAGVTQTPRYLIKTRGQQVTLSCSPISGHRSVSWYQQTPGQGLQFLFEYFSETQRNKGNFPGRFSGRQFSNSRSEMNVSTLELGDSALYLCASSLRQGANSPLHFGNGTRLTVT.